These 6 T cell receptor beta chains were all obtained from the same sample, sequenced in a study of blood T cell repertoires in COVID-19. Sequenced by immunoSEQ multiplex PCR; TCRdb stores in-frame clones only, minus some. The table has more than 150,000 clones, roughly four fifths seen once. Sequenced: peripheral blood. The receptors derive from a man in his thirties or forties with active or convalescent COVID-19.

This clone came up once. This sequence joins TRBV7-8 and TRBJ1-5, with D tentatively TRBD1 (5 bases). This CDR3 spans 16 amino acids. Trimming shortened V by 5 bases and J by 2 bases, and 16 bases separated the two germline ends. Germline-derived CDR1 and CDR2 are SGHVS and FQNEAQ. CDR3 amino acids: CASSPRRGVGNQPQHF. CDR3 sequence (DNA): TGTGCCAGCAGCCCTAGGCGGGGGGTTGGCAATCAGCCCCAGCATTTT.

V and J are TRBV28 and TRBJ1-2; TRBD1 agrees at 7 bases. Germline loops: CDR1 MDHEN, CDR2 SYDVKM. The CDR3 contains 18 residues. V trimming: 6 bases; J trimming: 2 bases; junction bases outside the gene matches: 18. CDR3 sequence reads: CASSRYGIVTGVNYGYTF. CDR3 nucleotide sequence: TGTGCCAGCAGCCGCTACGGAATCGTTACAGGGGTCAACTATGGCTACACCTTC.

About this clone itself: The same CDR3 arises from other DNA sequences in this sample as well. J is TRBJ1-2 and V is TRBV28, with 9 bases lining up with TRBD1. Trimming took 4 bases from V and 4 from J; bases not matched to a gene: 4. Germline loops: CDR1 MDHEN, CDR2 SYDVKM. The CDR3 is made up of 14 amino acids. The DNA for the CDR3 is TGTGCCAGCAGTTCGGGACAGGGAGGCTATGGCTACACCTTC. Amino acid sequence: CASSSGQGGYGYTF.

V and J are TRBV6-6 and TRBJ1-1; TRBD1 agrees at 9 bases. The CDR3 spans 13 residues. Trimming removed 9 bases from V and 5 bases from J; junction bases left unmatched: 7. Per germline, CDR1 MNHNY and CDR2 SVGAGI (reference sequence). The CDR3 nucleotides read TGTGCCAGTACCTGGACAGGGGAAACTGAAGCTTTCTTT. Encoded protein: CASTWTGETEAFF.

In DNA, the CDR3 is TGTGCCAGCAGCTTTGGACAGGGAAGTCAGCCCCAGCATTTT. Amino acids: CASSFGQGSQPQHF. The chain recombines TRBV7-9 with TRBJ1-5; 8 nucleotides match TRBD1. V shed 3 bases and J 6 bases; nucleotides not matched to a gene: 4. This CDR3 spans 14 amino acids. The germline CDR1 and CDR2 sequences are SEHNR and FQNEAQ (reference sequence).

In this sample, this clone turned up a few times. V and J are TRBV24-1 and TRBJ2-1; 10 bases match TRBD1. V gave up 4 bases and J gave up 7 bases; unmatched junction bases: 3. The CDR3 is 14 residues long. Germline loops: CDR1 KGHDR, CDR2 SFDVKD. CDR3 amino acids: CATSDRGQGNEQFF. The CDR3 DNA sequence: TGTGCCACCAGTGACAGGGGACAGGGGAATGAGCAGTTCTTC.